The rows below give T cell receptor beta chains drawn from one sample of a study of cytomegalovirus exposure and HLA in healthy donors. Some clones are missing from TCRdb's copy, which holds only in-frame ones; the method was immunoSEQ multiplex PCR. Recorded for this sample: over 100,000 clones. Sequenced sample: PBMCs. These receptors were obtained from a man younger than 45 in good health and CMV-seronegative. Each CDR3 is given with its conserved first and last residue. D genes are given only for firm matches. The size entry is marked missing in some rows and otherwise reads once, few, many or a size class.

clone_size: NA
v_call: TRBV5-1
d_call: TRBD2
j_call: TRBJ2-1
cdr3_aa: CASSLVTSGGNYNEQFF
cdr3_nt: TGCGCCAGCAGCTTGGTTACTAGCGGGGGCAATTACAATGAGCAGTTCTTC

clone_size: NA
v_call: TRBV19
d_call: TRBD1
j_call: TRBJ1-2
cdr3_aa: CASSIGVGQGLYGYTF
cdr3_nt: TGTGCCAGTAGTATAGGCGTGGGACAGGGCCTCTATGGCTACACCTTC

clone_size: NA
v_call: TRBV7-2
d_call: NA
j_call: TRBJ2-7
cdr3_aa: CASSLQGRYEQYF
cdr3_nt: TGTGCCAGCAGCCTACAGGGCCGGTACGAGCAGTACTTC

clone_size: NA
v_call: TRBV11-2
d_call: NA
j_call: TRBJ1-2
cdr3_aa: CASSLDRVRGVNGYTF
cdr3_nt: TGTGCCAGCAGCTTAGATCGGGTCAGGGGAGTGAATGGCTACACCTTC

clone_size: NA
v_call: TRBV20-1
d_call: TRBD1
j_call: TRBJ1-2
cdr3_aa: CSATTGQLTF
cdr3_nt: TGCAGTGCGACCACGGGACAGCTCACCTTC

clone_size: NA
v_call: TRBV6-6
d_call: NA
j_call: TRBJ2-7
cdr3_aa: CASSYGGIDEQYF
cdr3_nt: TGTGCCAGCAGTTACGGGGGGATCGACGAGCAGTACTTC

clone_size: NA
v_call: TRBV9
d_call: NA
j_call: TRBJ1-1
cdr3_aa: CASSVARGGTEAFF
cdr3_nt: TGTGCCAGCAGCGTAGCTCGAGGGGGAACTGAAGCTTTCTTT

clone_size: NA
v_call: TRBV6-5
d_call: NA
j_call: TRBJ1-5
cdr3_aa: CASSRGRFNNQPQHF
cdr3_nt: TGTGCCAGCAGCAGGGGACGGTTTAACAATCAGCCCCAGCATTTT

clone_size: NA
v_call: TRBV6-6
d_call: NA
j_call: TRBJ1-1
cdr3_aa: CASSLPAGLNTEAFF
cdr3_nt: TGTGCCAGCAGCCTACCCGCGGGCTTGAACACTGAAGCTTTCTTT

clone_size: NA
v_call: TRBV7-2
d_call: NA
j_call: TRBJ1-1
cdr3_aa: CASSLALTGLNTEAFF
cdr3_nt: TGTGCCAGCAGCTTAGCCCTGACAGGATTAAACACTGAAGCTTTCTTT

clone_size: NA
v_call: TRBV5-5
d_call: NA
j_call: TRBJ1-5
cdr3_aa: CASSGGAGGNQPQHF
cdr3_nt: TGTGCCAGCAGCGGGGGCGCAGGGGGCAATCAGCCCCAGCATTTT

clone_size: NA
v_call: TRBV5-1
d_call: TRBD2
j_call: TRBJ2-4
cdr3_aa: CASSLDGPGGPGKNIQYF
cdr3_nt: TGCGCCAGCAGCTTGGACGGACCGGGGGGGCCGGGGAAAAACATTCAGTACTTC

clone_size: NA
v_call: TRBV18
d_call: TRBD2
j_call: TRBJ2-1
cdr3_aa: CASSPGGGAYNEQFF
cdr3_nt: TGTGCCAGCTCACCGGGCGGGGGGGCCTACAATGAGCAGTTCTTC

clone_size: NA
v_call: TRBV7-3
d_call: NA
j_call: TRBJ2-3
cdr3_aa: CASSSRGGANTDTQYF
cdr3_nt: TGTGCCAGCAGCTCCCGCGGCGGGGCTAACACAGATACGCAGTATTTT

clone_size: NA
v_call: TRBV14
d_call: TRBD1
j_call: TRBJ1-2
cdr3_aa: CASSQDNRGYNGYTF
cdr3_nt: TGTGCCAGCAGCCAAGATAACAGGGGTTATAATGGCTACACCTTC

clone_size: NA
v_call: TRBV7-9
d_call: TRBD1
j_call: TRBJ2-5
cdr3_aa: CASSSPRDRGLQETQYF
cdr3_nt: TGTGCCAGCAGCTCACCCCGGGACAGGGGATTACAAGAGACCCAGTACTTC

clone_size: NA
v_call: TRBV27
d_call: NA
j_call: TRBJ1-5
cdr3_aa: CASSFSGQPQHF
cdr3_nt: TGTGCCAGCAGTTTTTCCGGTCAGCCCCAGCATTTT

clone_size: NA
v_call: TRBV25-1
d_call: TRBD1
j_call: TRBJ1-2
cdr3_aa: CASSGTGEGYGYTF
cdr3_nt: TGTGCCAGCAGTGGGACAGGGGAGGGCTATGGCTACACCTTC

clone_size: NA
v_call: TRBV5-1
d_call: TRBD1
j_call: TRBJ1-1
cdr3_aa: CASSDRARTMNTEAFF
cdr3_nt: TGCGCCAGCAGCGACAGGGCCCGCACCATGAACACTGAAGCTTTCTTT

clone_size: NA
v_call: TRBV21-1
d_call: NA
j_call: TRBJ2-7
cdr3_aa: CASSKVPPGQGPSYEQYF
cdr3_nt: TGTGCCAGCAGCAAAGTCCCCCCGGGACAGGGTCCTTCCTACGAGCAGTACTTC

clone_size: NA
v_call: TRBV7-2
d_call: NA
j_call: TRBJ1-6
cdr3_aa: CASSLGSMNSPLHF
cdr3_nt: TGTGCCAGCAGCTTAGGCAGTATGAATTCACCCCTCCACTTT

clone_size: NA
v_call: TRBV5-1
d_call: NA
j_call: TRBJ2-5
cdr3_aa: CASSVRPSVVETQYF
cdr3_nt: TGCGCCAGCAGCGTTCGACCTAGCGTGGTAGAGACCCAGTACTTC

clone_size: NA
v_call: TRBV27
d_call: TRBD1
j_call: TRBJ1-6
cdr3_aa: CASSPRDRGWDSPLHF
cdr3_nt: TGTGCCAGCAGTCCGCGGGACAGGGGCTGGGATTCACCCCTCCACTTT

clone_size: medium-sized
v_call: TRBV7-9
d_call: TRBD1
j_call: TRBJ1-2
cdr3_aa: CASSLKTTDRDPYTF
cdr3_nt: TGTGCCAGCAGCTTAAAGACCACGGACAGGGACCCCTACACCTTC

clone_size: NA
v_call: TRBV6-5
d_call: NA
j_call: TRBJ2-1
cdr3_aa: CASSQDSYNEQFF
cdr3_nt: TGTGCCAGCAGTCAAGACAGTTACAATGAGCAGTTCTTC

clone_size: NA
v_call: TRBV2
d_call: NA
j_call: TRBJ2-2
cdr3_aa: CASSGGTSFSGELFF
cdr3_nt: TGTGCCAGCAGTGGCGGGACCAGCTTTAGTGGGGAGCTGTTTTTT

clone_size: NA
v_call: TRBV7-2
d_call: NA
j_call: TRBJ1-5
cdr3_aa: CASSRGSTRDSNQPQHF
cdr3_nt: TGTGCCAGCAGCCGCGGGTCGACGAGGGATAGCAATCAGCCCCAGCATTTT

clone_size: NA
v_call: TRBV7-9
d_call: NA
j_call: TRBJ1-4
cdr3_aa: CASSLRSASTNEKLLF
cdr3_nt: TGTGCCAGCAGCCTCCGATCGGCTTCGACTAATGAAAAACTGCTTTTT

clone_size: NA
v_call: TRBV7-8
d_call: NA
j_call: TRBJ1-4
cdr3_aa: CASSLAWTAADEKLFF
cdr3_nt: TGTGCCAGCAGCTTAGCCTGGACTGCAGCTGATGAAAAACTGTTTTTT

clone_size: NA
v_call: TRBV18
d_call: NA
j_call: TRBJ2-1
cdr3_aa: CASRLQGVPTSNEQFF
cdr3_nt: TGTGCCAGTCGCTTACAAGGGGTACCGACCTCCAATGAGCAGTTCTTC

clone_size: NA
v_call: TRBV4-1
d_call: TRBD1
j_call: TRBJ1-1
cdr3_aa: CASSLAGQGAVTEAFF
cdr3_nt: TGCGCCAGCAGCCTAGCGGGACAGGGGGCGGTTACTGAAGCTTTCTTT

clone_size: NA
v_call: TRBV2
d_call: TRBD1
j_call: TRBJ1-1
cdr3_aa: CASRPDRVPTEAFF
cdr3_nt: TGTGCCAGCAGGCCAGACAGGGTCCCCACTGAAGCTTTCTTT

clone_size: NA
v_call: TRBV9
d_call: TRBD2
j_call: TRBJ2-7
cdr3_aa: CASSVGAGSYEQYF
cdr3_nt: TGTGCCAGCAGCGTAGGAGCGGGGAGCTACGAGCAGTACTTC

clone_size: NA
v_call: TRBV5-1
d_call: TRBD1
j_call: TRBJ2-5
cdr3_aa: CASTLQTGQGGGTQYF
cdr3_nt: TGCGCCAGCACCCTTCAGACGGGACAGGGGGGAGGGACCCAGTACTTC

clone_size: NA
v_call: TRBV13
d_call: TRBD2
j_call: TRBJ2-7
cdr3_aa: CASSARGLAGSYEQYF
cdr3_nt: TGTGCCAGCAGCGCCCGGGGACTAGCGGGGAGCTACGAGCAGTACTTC

clone_size: NA
v_call: TRBV27
d_call: NA
j_call: TRBJ1-5
cdr3_aa: CASSSLSNQPQHF
cdr3_nt: TGTGCCAGCAGTTCCCTTAGCAATCAGCCCCAGCATTTT

clone_size: NA
v_call: TRBV10-3
d_call: TRBD1
j_call: TRBJ1-3
cdr3_aa: CAISTDRDSGNTIYF
cdr3_nt: TGTGCCATCAGCACGGACAGGGACTCTGGAAACACCATATATTTT

clone_size: NA
v_call: TRBV19
d_call: NA
j_call: TRBJ1-1
cdr3_aa: CASSEGGTEAFF
cdr3_nt: TGTGCCAGTAGTGAAGGGGGCACTGAAGCTTTCTTT

clone_size: NA
v_call: TRBV15
d_call: TRBD2
j_call: TRBJ2-7
cdr3_aa: CATSRSSGGIYEQYF
cdr3_nt: TGTGCCACCAGCAGATCTAGCGGGGGAATCTACGAGCAGTACTTC

clone_size: NA
v_call: TRBV27
d_call: TRBD1
j_call: TRBJ1-4
cdr3_aa: CASSPDRVEANEKLFF
cdr3_nt: TGTGCCAGCAGTCCGGACAGGGTGGAAGCTAATGAAAAACTGTTTTTT

clone_size: NA
v_call: TRBV6-4
d_call: NA
j_call: TRBJ2-1
cdr3_aa: CASSDWGGTTYNEQFF
cdr3_nt: TGTGCCAGCAGTGACTGGGGGGGCACGACCTACAATGAGCAGTTCTTC

clone_size: NA
v_call: TRBV10-3
d_call: NA
j_call: TRBJ2-4
cdr3_aa: CAISDPVQGNIQYF
cdr3_nt: TGTGCCATCAGTGACCCCGTGCAGGGGAACATTCAGTACTTC

clone_size: NA
v_call: TRBV29-1
d_call: NA
j_call: TRBJ2-1
cdr3_aa: CSAWTAYNEQFF
cdr3_nt: TGCAGCGCCTGGACAGCATACAATGAGCAGTTCTTC

clone_size: NA
v_call: TRBV15
d_call: NA
j_call: TRBJ1-5
cdr3_aa: CATSRGGDGNQPQHF
cdr3_nt: TGTGCCACCAGCAGAGGGGGGGACGGCAATCAGCCCCAGCATTTT

clone_size: NA
v_call: TRBV6-1
d_call: NA
j_call: TRBJ1-2
cdr3_aa: CASSDLDSNYGYTF
cdr3_nt: TGTGCCAGCAGTGACTTGGACAGTAACTATGGCTACACCTTC